This TCR beta chain was sequenced in a study of blood T cell repertoires in COVID-19. Germline V gene sequence: CDR1 SQVTM, CDR2 ANQGSEA. This CDR3 has 13 residues. Trimming left V 7 bases short and J 5 bases short, with 15 bases between. In the source study's methods: The authors estimated nucleated cell counts from reference gene primer amplification. Method: immunoSEQ multiplex PCR; TCRdb's copy keeps in-frame clones and lacks some. The V and J calls and clone size were taken over from that table, and D and trimming were inferred from the DNA. The sample records roughly 200,000 clones, 79% being singletons.

The chain uses TRBV29-1 and TRBJ2-1, with D maybe TRBD2 (6 bases). The sample consisted of peripheral blood. This sequence was found in a woman aged 40-49 years with COVID-19, enrolled during active disease. The CDR3 loop reads CSALRDLNNEQFF. Written as DNA, the CDR3 is TGCAGCGCCCTACGGGACTTGAACAATGAGCAGTTCTTC.